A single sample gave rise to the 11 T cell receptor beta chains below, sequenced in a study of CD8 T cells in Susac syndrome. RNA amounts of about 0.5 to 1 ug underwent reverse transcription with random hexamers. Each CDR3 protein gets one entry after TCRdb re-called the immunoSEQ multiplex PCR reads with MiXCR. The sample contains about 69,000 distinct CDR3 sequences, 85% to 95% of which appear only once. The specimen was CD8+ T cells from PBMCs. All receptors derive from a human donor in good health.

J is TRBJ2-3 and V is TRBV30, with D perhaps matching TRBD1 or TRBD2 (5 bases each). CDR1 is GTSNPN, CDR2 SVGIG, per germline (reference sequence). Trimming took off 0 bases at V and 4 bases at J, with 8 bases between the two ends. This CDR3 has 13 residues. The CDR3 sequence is CAWSVGVADTQYF. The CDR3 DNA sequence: TGTGCCTGGAGTGTGGGGGTGGCAGATACGCAGTATTTT.

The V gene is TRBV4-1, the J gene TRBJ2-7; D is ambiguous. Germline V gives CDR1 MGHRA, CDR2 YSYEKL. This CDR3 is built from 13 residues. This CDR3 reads CASSQEFLYEQYV. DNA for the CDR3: TGCGCCAGCAGTCAAGAGTTCCTCTACGAGCAGTACGTC.

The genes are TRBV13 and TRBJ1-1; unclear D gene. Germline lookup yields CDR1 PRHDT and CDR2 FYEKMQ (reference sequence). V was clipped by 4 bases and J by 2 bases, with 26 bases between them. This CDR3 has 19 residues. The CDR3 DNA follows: TGTGCCAGCAGCTCAATCCGGTTGGGAACTGCTGATTTTAACACTGAAGCTTTCTTT. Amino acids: CASSSIRLGTADFNTEAFF.

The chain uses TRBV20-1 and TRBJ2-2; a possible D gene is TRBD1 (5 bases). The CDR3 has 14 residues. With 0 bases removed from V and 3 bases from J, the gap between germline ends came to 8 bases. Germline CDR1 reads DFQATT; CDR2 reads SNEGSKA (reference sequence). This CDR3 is CSARDKGDTGELFF. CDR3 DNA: TGCAGTGCTAGAGATAAAGGGGACACCGGGGAGCTGTTTTTT.

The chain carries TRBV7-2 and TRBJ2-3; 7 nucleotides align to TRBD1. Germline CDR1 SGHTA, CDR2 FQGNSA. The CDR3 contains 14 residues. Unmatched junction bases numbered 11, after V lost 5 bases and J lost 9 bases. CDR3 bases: TGTGCCAGCAGCATATGGGACAGTGGGCCAACGCAGTATTTT. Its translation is CASSIWDSGPTQYF.

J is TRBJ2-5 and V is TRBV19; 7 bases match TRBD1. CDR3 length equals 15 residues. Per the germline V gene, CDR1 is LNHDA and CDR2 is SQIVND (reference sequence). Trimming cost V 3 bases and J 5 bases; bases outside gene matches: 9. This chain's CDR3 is CASSIGTATLETQYF. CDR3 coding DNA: TGTGCCAGTAGTATCGGGACAGCTACTTTGGAGACCCAGTACTTC.

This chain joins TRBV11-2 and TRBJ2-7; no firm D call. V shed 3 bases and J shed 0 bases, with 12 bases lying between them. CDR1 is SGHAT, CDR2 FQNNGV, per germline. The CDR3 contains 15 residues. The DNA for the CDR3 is TGTGCCAGCAGCTTGGACCCCTTTAGCTCCTACGAGCAGTACGTC. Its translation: CASSLDPFSSYEQYV.

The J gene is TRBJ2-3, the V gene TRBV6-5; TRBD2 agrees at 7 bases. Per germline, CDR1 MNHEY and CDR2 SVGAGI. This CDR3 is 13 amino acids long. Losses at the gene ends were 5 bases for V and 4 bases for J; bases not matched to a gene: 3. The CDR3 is CASSSGAPDTQYF. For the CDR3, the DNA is TGTGCCAGCAGTAGCGGGGCCCCAGATACGCAGTATTTT.

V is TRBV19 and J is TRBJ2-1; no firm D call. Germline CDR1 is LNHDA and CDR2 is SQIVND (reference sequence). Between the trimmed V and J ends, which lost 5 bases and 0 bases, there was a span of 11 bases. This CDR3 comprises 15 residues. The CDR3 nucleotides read TGTGCCAGTAGTCCTAGGGTTGTCTCCTACAATGAGCAGTTCTTC. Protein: CASSPRVVSYNEQFF. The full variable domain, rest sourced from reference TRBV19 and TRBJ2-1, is DGGITQSPKYLFRKEGQNVTLSCEQNLNHDAMYWYRQDPGQGLRLIYYSQIVNDFQKGDIAEGYSVSREKKESFPLTVTSAQKNPTAFYLCASSPRVVSYNEQFFGPGTRLTVL.

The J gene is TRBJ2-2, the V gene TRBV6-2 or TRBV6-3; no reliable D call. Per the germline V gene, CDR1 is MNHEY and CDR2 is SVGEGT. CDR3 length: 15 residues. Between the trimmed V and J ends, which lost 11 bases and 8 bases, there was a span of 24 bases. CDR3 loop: CASTPYFSPPGELFF. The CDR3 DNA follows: TGTGCCTCAACTCCCTATTTCAGCCCCCCTGGGGAGCTGTTTTTT.

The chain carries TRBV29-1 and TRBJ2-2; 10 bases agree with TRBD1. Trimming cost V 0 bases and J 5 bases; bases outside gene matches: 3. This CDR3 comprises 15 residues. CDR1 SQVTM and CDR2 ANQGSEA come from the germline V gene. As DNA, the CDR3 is TGCAGCGTTGAAGATATGGGACAGGGGACCGGGGAGCTGTTTTTT. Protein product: CSVEDMGQGTGELFF.